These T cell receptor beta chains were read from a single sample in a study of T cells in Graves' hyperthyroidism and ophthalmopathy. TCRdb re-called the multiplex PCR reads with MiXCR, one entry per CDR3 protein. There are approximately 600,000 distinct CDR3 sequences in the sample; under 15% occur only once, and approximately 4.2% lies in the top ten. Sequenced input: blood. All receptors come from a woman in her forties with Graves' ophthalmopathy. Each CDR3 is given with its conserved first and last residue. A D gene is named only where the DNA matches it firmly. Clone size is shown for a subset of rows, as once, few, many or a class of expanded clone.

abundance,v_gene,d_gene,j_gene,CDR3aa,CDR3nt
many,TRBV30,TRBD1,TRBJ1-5,CAWSVKKTGASFSNQPQHF,TGTGCCTGGAGTGTAAAAAAGACAGGGGCCTCATTTAGCAATCAGCCCCAGCATTTT
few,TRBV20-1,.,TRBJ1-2,CSAPGQVGYGYTF,TGCAGTGCCCCGGGGCAGGTGGGCTATGGCTACACCTTC
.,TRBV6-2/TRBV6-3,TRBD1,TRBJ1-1,CASSYDVERQGNTEAFF,TGTGCCAGCAGTTACGATGTGGAAAGACAGGGGAACACTGAAGCTTTCTTT
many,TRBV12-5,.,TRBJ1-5,CASGLVLRERNQPQHF,TGTGCTAGTGGTTTGGTCCTGAGGGAGCGCAATCAGCCCCAGCATTTT
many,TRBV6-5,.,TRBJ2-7,CASSFQGGPYEQYF,TGTGCCAGCAGTTTCCAGGGCGGCCCCTACGAGCAGTACTTC
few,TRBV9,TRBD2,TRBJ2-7,CASSVGPSTSGDSYEQYF,TGTGCCAGCAGCGTAGGCCCCTCAACTAGCGGGGATTCCTACGAGCAGTACTTC
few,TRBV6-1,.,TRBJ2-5,CASSTYGGRETQYF,TGTGCCAGCAGTACCTACGGGGGACGGGAGACCCAGTACTTC
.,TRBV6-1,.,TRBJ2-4,CASMGHGNIQYF,TGTGCCAGCATGGGACACGGGAACATTCAGTACTTC
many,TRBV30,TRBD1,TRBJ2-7,CAWSSGQGSDEQYF,TGTGCCTGGAGTTCTGGACAGGGGAGCGACGAGCAGTACTTC
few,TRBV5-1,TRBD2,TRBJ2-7,CASSLVGGSSDEQYF,TGCGCCAGCAGCTTGGTGGGCGGGAGTAGCGACGAGCAGTACTTC
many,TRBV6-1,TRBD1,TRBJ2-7,CASGLTGTHEQYF,TGTGCCAGCGGCTTGACAGGGACCCACGAGCAGTACTTC
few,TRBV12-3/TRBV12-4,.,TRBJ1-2,CASSPNHGYTF,TGTGCCAGCAGTCCCAACCATGGCTACACCTTC
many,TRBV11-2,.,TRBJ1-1,CASSRAGAMNTEAFF,TGTGCCAGCAGCCGGGCAGGAGCTATGAACACTGAAGCTTTCTTT
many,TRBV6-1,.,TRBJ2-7,CASSVAAGTYEQYF,TGTGCCAGCAGTGTCGCGGCGGGAACCTACGAGCAGTACTTC
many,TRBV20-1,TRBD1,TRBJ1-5,CSAGGGQIIDQPQHF,TGCAGTGCGGGGGGGGGACAGATAATCGATCAGCCCCAGCATTTT
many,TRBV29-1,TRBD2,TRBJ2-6,CSVRTSGSSGANVLTF,TGCAGCGTTCGGACTAGCGGGAGTTCTGGGGCCAACGTCCTGACTTTC
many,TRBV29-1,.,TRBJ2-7,CSVVPTRSYEQYF,TGCAGCGTTGTTCCCACCCGTTCCTACGAGCAGTACTTC
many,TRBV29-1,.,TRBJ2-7,CSVEHDSYEQYF,TGCAGCGTTGAACATGACTCCTACGAGCAGTACTTC
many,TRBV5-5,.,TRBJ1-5,CASSLWDTRNQPQHF,TGTGCCAGCAGCTTGTGGGACACCCGGAATCAGCCCCAGCATTTT
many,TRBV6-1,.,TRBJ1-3,CASSEALPDSGNTIYF,TGTGCCAGCAGTGAAGCGCTTCCAGACTCTGGAAACACCATATATTTT
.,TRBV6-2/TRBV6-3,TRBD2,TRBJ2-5,CASSYALLAGDFRGQETQYF,TGTGCCAGCAGTTACGCCCTACTAGCGGGGGATTTCAGGGGGCAAGAGACCCAGTACTTC
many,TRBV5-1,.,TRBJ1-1,CASSLEGPPGDTEAFF,TGCGCCAGCAGCTTGGAAGGTCCCCCGGGGGACACTGAAGCTTTCTTT
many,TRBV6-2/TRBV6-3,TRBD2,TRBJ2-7,CASSYGGRAHEQYF,TGTGCCAGCAGTTACGGCGGGAGGGCGCACGAGCAGTACTTC
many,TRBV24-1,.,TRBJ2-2,CATSDPQATTNTGELFF,TGTGCCACCAGTGATCCACAGGCTACCACGAACACCGGGGAGCTGTTTTTT
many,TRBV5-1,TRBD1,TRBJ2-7,CASSLTRQGDYEQYF,TGCGCCAGCAGCCTAACAAGACAGGGGGACTACGAGCAGTACTTC
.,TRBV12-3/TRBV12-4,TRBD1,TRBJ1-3,CASTKPDRVGNTIYF,TGTGCCAGCACCAAACCGGACAGGGTTGGAAACACCATATATTTT
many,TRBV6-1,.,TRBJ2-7,CASSTRTIAVEQYF,TGTGCCAGCAGTACCCGGACTATAGCAGTCGAGCAGTACTTC
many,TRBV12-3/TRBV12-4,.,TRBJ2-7,CASSFSVEQYF,TGTGCCAGCAGTTTCAGCGTCGAGCAGTACTTC
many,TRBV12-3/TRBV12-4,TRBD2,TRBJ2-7,CASNTGTSGSEQYF,TGTGCCAGCAACACCGGGACTAGCGGGTCTGAGCAGTACTTC
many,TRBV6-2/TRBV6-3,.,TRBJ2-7,CASSYPFGQRVSYEQYF,TGTGCCAGCAGTTACCCCTTCGGACAGAGAGTCTCCTACGAGCAGTACTTC
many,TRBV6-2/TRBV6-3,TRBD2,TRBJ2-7,CASRRLAGAILDEQYF,TGTGCCAGCCGCCGGCTAGCGGGAGCCATTCTCGACGAGCAGTACTTC
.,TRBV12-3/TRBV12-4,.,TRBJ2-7,CASSSWPLRGEQYF,TGTGCCAGCAGTTCGTGGCCTTTAAGGGGCGAGCAGTACTTC